The 19 T cell receptor beta chains below all came from one sample that was sequenced in a study of blood T cells in healthy people across ages. Together with a sample-barcoded 5' primer, a J-beta primer mix was included in a second PCR lasting about 6 to 11 cycles. TCRdb ran MiXCR on the 5' RACE reads and lists one entry per CDR3 protein. The data show some 1,500,000 distinct CDR3 sequences, roughly 43% seen once. The specimen sequenced was blood. These receptors were collected from a woman aged 18-30 years in good health.

V is TRBV14 and J is TRBJ1-1, with 8 bases fitting TRBD1. V was clipped by 5 bases and J by 3 bases; unmatched bases: 5. The CDR3 has 14 residues. Germline V gene lookup returns CDR1 SGHDN and CDR2 FVKESK. The CDR3 region is CASSRGQEYTEAFF. DNA for the CDR3: TGTGCCAGCAGCAGGGGACAGGAGTACACTGAAGCTTTCTTT. Using reference TRBV14 and TRBJ1-1 for the parts outside the CDR3, the full variable domain is EAGVTQFPSHSVIEKGQTVTLRCDPISGHDNLYWYRRVMGKEIKFLLHFVKESKQDESGMPNNRFLAERTGGTYSTLKVQPAELEDSGVYFCASSRGQEYTEAFFGQGTRLTVV.

This chain joins TRBV6-2 or TRBV6-3 and TRBJ2-7; 7 bases align to TRBD1. The tail of the sequence fits TRBJ2-5 better, so the J call may be wrong. The CDR3 consists of 15 residues. CDR1 and CDR2 (germline): MNHEY, SVGEGT. Written as DNA, the CDR3 is TGTGCCAGCAGTCGAGCTGGACAGGCTCAAGAGACCCAGTACTTC. This encodes CASSRAGQAQETQYF.

The chain recombines TRBV12-3 or TRBV12-4 with TRBJ1-1; the match to TRBD1 covers 7 bases. Unmatched junction bases numbered 9, after V lost 7 bases and J lost 4 bases. CDR3 length: 14 residues. This CDR3 is CASTRDRVRTEAFF. CDR3 nucleotide sequence: TGTGCCAGCACCCGAGACAGGGTTCGCACTGAAGCTTTCTTT.

The CDR3 nucleotides are TGCAGTGCTTACAGGGATATGAACTATGGCTACACCTTC. Translated, it gives CSAYRDMNYGYTF. The chain has TRBV20-1 and TRBJ1-2; D perhaps matches TRBD1 (6 bases). Per germline, CDR1 DFQATT and CDR2 SNEGSKA (reference sequence). There are 13 residues in the CDR3. The V end was cut by 5 bases, the J end by 2 bases, with 12 bases between.

Only a few counts were recorded for this clonotype. This chain uses TRBV4-3 with TRBJ1-2; possible D gene TRBD1, 6 bases. The germline V and J ends were trimmed by 3 bases and 4 bases, with 15 bases remaining between them. This CDR3 has 15 amino acids. Germline CDR1 is LGHNA and CDR2 is YSLEER. This CDR3 is CASSQTTGSLYGYTF. The CDR3 DNA follows: TGCGCCAGCAGCCAGACCACAGGGTCCCTCTATGGCTACACCTTC.

The V gene is TRBV6-2 or TRBV6-3, the J gene TRBJ1-1; unclear D gene. Between the trimmed V and J ends, which lost 4 bases and 7 bases, there was a span of 13 bases. CDR3 length: 13 amino acids. Looked up from germline, CDR1 is MNHEY and CDR2 is SVGEGT. The DNA for the CDR3 is TGTGCCAGCAGTTCTGACCTACGGGGTGAAGCTTTCTTT. Protein product: CASSSDLRGEAFF.

This clonotype was recorded at least ten times. The J gene is TRBJ1-2, the V gene TRBV20-1; 9 bases fit TRBD1. The V segment lost 6 bases and the J segment 2 bases; nucleotides outside the gene matches: 7. Germline CDR1 and CDR2: DFQATT and SNEGSKA (reference sequence). This CDR3 is built from 14 residues. The CDR3 DNA reads as TGCAGTGCCTGGGACAGGGTCAAAAACTATGGCTACACCTTC. Translated: CSAWDRVKNYGYTF.

The genes are TRBV29-1 and TRBJ2-2; D is undetermined. Between the trimmed V and J ends, which lost 4 bases and 5 bases, there was a span of 8 bases. The V gene's germline CDR1 is SQVTM and CDR2 ANQGSEA. This CDR3 has 12 residues. CDR3 nucleotide sequence: TGCAGCGTTGTTGACGGGACCGGGGAGCTGTTTTTT. As protein: CSVVDGTGELFF.

V usage is TRBV2 and J usage is TRBJ2-7; D is unclear. Germline lookup yields CDR1 SNHLY and CDR2 FYNNEI. The CDR3 loop spans 13 amino acids. V shed 3 bases and J shed 0 bases, with 6 bases lying between them. The chain's CDR3 is CASSEEISYEQYF. The DNA for the CDR3 is TGTGCCAGCAGTGAGGAGATCTCCTACGAGCAGTACTTC.

The genes are TRBV29-1 and TRBJ1-2, with a weak D call TRBD1 (6 bases). The germline V gene has CDR1 SQVTM and CDR2 ANQGSEA. The CDR3 has 12 amino acids. V was pared by 4 bases and J by 7 bases, with 13 bases between. The chain's CDR3 is CSVARGGSGYTF. In nucleotides, the CDR3 is TGCAGCGTTGCTAGAGGGGGGAGTGGCTACACCTTC.

This chain connects TRBV12-3 or TRBV12-4 to TRBJ1-2, with D hard to call. V lost 5 bases and J lost 7, with 17 bases in between. The CDR3 runs to 14 residues. CDR3 sequence (DNA): TGTGCCAGCAGTCTTTACAGTCGGGTCGCTGGCTACACCTTC. Amino acid sequence: CASSLYSRVAGYTF.

This clonotype turned up a few times. The chain recombines TRBV5-1 with TRBJ2-5, with TRBD2 matching over 7 bases. The DNA end favors TRBJ2-7, so the J call may be wrong. This CDR3 comprises 14 residues. Looked up from germline, CDR1 is SGHRS and CDR2 is YFSETQ. The CDR3 DNA reads as TGCGCCAGCAGCCCTGGGACTACCAACTACGAGCAGTACTTC. Translated: CASSPGTTNYEQYF.

The gene calls are TRBV29-1 and TRBJ1-4, with D unclear. Germline CDR1 is SQVTM and CDR2 is ANQGSEA. Deletions cut 6 bases from V and 8 bases from J, with 16 bases between. There are 13 residues in the CDR3. The CDR3 protein is CSVGPPSGEKLFF. The DNA of the CDR3 is TGCAGCGTCGGGCCTCCCAGTGGAGAAAAACTGTTTTTT.

J is TRBJ2-2 and V is TRBV11-2; TRBD2 matches 12 bases. The CDR3 is made up of 16 amino acids. Germline V gene sequence: CDR1 SGHAT, CDR2 FQNNGV. The V and J ends lost 4 bases and 6 bases, in that order; junction bases with no gene match: 6. The CDR3 coding sequence is TGTGCCAGCAGCTCCCGACTAGCGGGAGCTTCCGGGGAGCTGTTTTTT. Protein: CASSSRLAGASGELFF.

This chain connects TRBV5-5 to TRBJ2-3, with D possibly being TRBD2 (7 bases). The CDR3 is 17 amino acids. V was cut by 7 bases and J by 6 bases, with 27 bases left in between. The germline gives CDR1 SGHKS, CDR2 YYEKEE (reference sequence). Here the CDR3 reads CASRRLGAGAITDTQYF. For the CDR3, the DNA is TGTGCCAGCCGACGTCTGGGCGCGGGGGCTATTACGGATACGCAGTATTTT. Looking up the rest from reference TRBV5-5 and TRBJ2-3 gives the full variable domain: DAGVTQSPTHLIKTRGQQVTLRCSPISGHKSVSWYQQVLGQGPQFIFQYYEKEERGRGNFPDRFSARQFPNYSSELNVNALLLGDSALYLCASRRLGAGAITDTQYFGPGTRLTVL.

This clonotype occurred a few times. This chain joins TRBV5-5 and TRBJ2-3; D not certain. Germline V gene data show CDR1 as SGHKS and CDR2 as YYEKEE (reference sequence). The CDR3 has 13 amino acids. Trimming took 3 bases from V and 6 from J, leaving 11 bases between them. CDR3 nucleotide sequence: TGTGCCAGCAGCTGGTCACATGCGGATACGCAGTATTTT. It yields the protein CASSWSHADTQYF.

This chain joins TRBV7-2 and TRBJ2-7, with 11 bases identical to TRBD2. This CDR3 is built from 18 residues. Trimming took 1 base from V and 2 from J; bases not matched to a gene: 10. In germline, CDR1 is SGHTA, CDR2 FQGNSA. The CDR3 loop is CASSLVSLAGGSPYEQYF. The DNA of the CDR3 is TGTGCCAGCAGCTTAGTAAGCCTAGCGGGAGGAAGCCCCTACGAGCAGTACTTC.

The gene calls are TRBV12-3 or TRBV12-4 and TRBJ2-1, with TRBD2 matching 8 bases. V lost 8 bases and J lost 2; bases outside the gene matches: 5. The length of the CDR3 is 14 residues. CDR3 nucleotide sequence: TGTGCCAGCGGAACTAGCGGTGCCTACAATGAGCAGTTCTTC. Its translation: CASGTSGAYNEQFF.

The V and J genes are TRBV6-5 and TRBJ2-3; 7 nucleotides agree with TRBD2. This CDR3 region has 18 residues. With 4 bases clipped from V and 4 bases from J, the junction kept 17 bases outside the gene matches. Germline-derived CDR1 and CDR2 are MNHEY and SVGAGI. The CDR3 sequence: CASSFPGWERDRPDTQYF. The CDR3, as DNA: TGTGCCAGCAGTTTCCCAGGTTGGGAGCGGGACCGCCCAGATACGCAGTATTTT.